These T cell receptor beta chains were read from a single sample in a study of T cells in Graves' hyperthyroidism and ophthalmopathy. Each CDR3 protein gets one entry after TCRdb re-called the multiplex PCR reads with MiXCR. In the table there are a few hundred thousand distinct CDR3 sequences, about an eighth of which are singletons. The specimen sequenced was blood. These TCRs come from a woman aged 40 to 50 with Graves' ophthalmopathy. Each CDR3 is given with its conserved first and last residue. The D gene is left open where the match is weak. A row's size may be missing; if present it is once, few, many or a size class.

j_call clone_size v_call d_call cdr3_nt cdr3_aa
TRBJ1-5 many TRBV2 NA TGTGCCAGCAGTCGCAGGGGTGGCAATCAGCCCCAGCATTTT CASSRRGGNQPQHF
TRBJ1-4 many TRBV19 NA TGTGCCAGTTCTGCGAGGGGTGCGGGAAAACTGTTTTTT CASSARGAGKLFF
TRBJ1-4 many TRBV29-1 TRBD1 TGCAGCGTTCTGACAGGGGCTGAAAAACTGTTTTTT CSVLTGAEKLFF
TRBJ2-1 many TRBV6-1 TRBD2 TGTGCCAGCAGTGCCTCTTTACGGTTAGCGGGGGGTCGGAATGAGCAGTTCTTC CASSASLRLAGGRNEQFF
TRBJ2-1 many TRBV3-1 TRBD2 TGTGCCAGCAGCCAAGAGGATGCCAGCGGGGGGCGAAACAATGAGCAGTTCTTC CASSQEDASGGRNNEQFF
TRBJ2-1 NA TRBV2 NA TGTGCCACCAAACCGGGAGCCTACAATGAGCAGTTCTTC CATKPGAYNEQFF
TRBJ2-3 many TRBV29-1 NA TGCAGCTCCCGGGCCGGGCCCGATACGCAGTATTTT CSSRAGPDTQYF
TRBJ1-1 many TRBV20-1 NA TGCAGTGCCCCTCTTCTGAGCACTGAAGCTTTCTTT CSAPLLSTEAFF
TRBJ2-3 many TRBV11-2 NA TGTGCCAGCAGCTTAGCGGGGTACACAGATACGCAGTATTTT CASSLAGYTDTQYF
TRBJ2-1 NA TRBV24-1 NA TGTGCCACCAGTGATTTGATCGAATACAATGAGCAGTTCTTC CATSDLIEYNEQFF
TRBJ1-2 few TRBV19 TRBD1 TGTGCCAGTAGTCCCTCCCGGCAGGGGGCTTCTTTTGGCTACACCTTC CASSPSRQGASFGYTF
TRBJ2-5 many TRBV11-2 NA TGTGCCAGCAGCTTAGACGGTGGGGGGGGGCTTAAGACCCAGTACTTC CASSLDGGGGLKTQYF
TRBJ1-4 NA TRBV5-1 NA TGCGCCAGCAGTAGGGGGGGTGCGCCTTCCGATGAAAAACTGTTTTTT CASSRGGAPSDEKLFF
TRBJ2-1 many TRBV10-2 TRBD1 TGCGCCAGCTTCAGCCCGGGACAGGGGGCAATTGAGCAGTTCTTC CASFSPGQGAIEQFF
TRBJ1-1 many TRBV28 NA TGTGCCAGCAGCAGGGTTTCTCTCCGTGAAGCTTTCTTT CASSRVSLREAFF
TRBJ2-1 few TRBV25-1 NA TGTGCCAGCAGTGATTATATCGGGGTCAGCAAGGGGGTAGGTGAGCAGTTCTTC CASSDYIGVSKGVGEQFF
TRBJ1-2 many TRBV28 TRBD1 TGTGCCAGCACCCTCCGCAGGGGGTATGGCTACACCTTC CASTLRRGYGYTF
TRBJ2-2 NA TRBV19 TRBD2 TGTGCCAGTAGTCCCCGGGCTAGCGGGAGCCCCGGGGAGCTGTTTTTT CASSPRASGSPGELFF
TRBJ2-5 NA TRBV7-9 NA TGTGCCAGCATGGGCCGTGGCATGGGGGAGACCCAGTACTTC CASMGRGMGETQYF
TRBJ2-7 few TRBV18 NA TGTGCCAGCTCACCGCGAGGGGGGAGTTTCGACGAGCAGTACTTC CASSPRGGSFDEQYF
TRBJ2-7 few TRBV18 NA TGTGCCAGCTCACGTAGACAGGAGGGCGAGCAGTACTTC CASSRRQEGEQYF
TRBJ2-3 NA TRBV25-1 NA TGTGCCAGCAGTGAATTCAAGGGGGGGGCAGATACGCAGTATTTT CASSEFKGGADTQYF
TRBJ2-1 many TRBV15 NA TGTGCCACCAGCAGAGGAGGGGGACTTTACAATGAGCAGTTCTTC CATSRGGGLYNEQFF
TRBJ2-3 many TRBV20-1 NA TGCAGTGCCCTTAAAGGTAGTGCAGATACGCAGTATTTT CSALKGSADTQYF
TRBJ1-1 many TRBV12-3/TRBV12-4 NA TGTGCCAGCAGTATAGGGATTTTGGACACTGAAGCTTTCTTT CASSIGILDTEAFF
TRBJ2-7 NA TRBV4-1 TRBD1 TGCGCCAGCTCGACAGGGGCGACCTACGAGCAGTACTTC CASSTGATYEQYF
TRBJ2-1 many TRBV15 NA TGTGCCACCAGCTCCGTAGGGGTTACTCAGTTCTTC CATSSVGVTQFF
TRBJ2-1 many TRBV28 TRBD2 TGTGCCAGCAGTTCAACATTCGGGACTAGCGGGAGGTCATACAATGAGCAGTTCTTC CASSSTFGTSGRSYNEQFF
TRBJ2-1 many TRBV6-1 NA TGTGCCAGCAGTCTCCTTGGGGGGGCGAGCTCCTACAATGAGCAGTTCTTC CASSLLGGASSYNEQFF
TRBJ1-5 many TRBV28 TRBD1 TGTGCCAGCAGCCGGGACAGCGTATCGAAGCCCCAGCATTTT CASSRDSVSKPQHF
TRBJ2-7 many TRBV30 NA TGTGCCTGGAGTGTATCCCGGGTCGGCGAGCAGTACTTC CAWSVSRVGEQYF
TRBJ2-5 many TRBV2 NA TGTGCCAGCAGTGAAGAGGGAGGCGAGACCCAGTACTTC CASSEEGGETQYF
TRBJ1-5 many TRBV7-9 TRBD1 TGTGCCAGCAGCTCGACAGGGAATCAGCCCCAGCATTTT CASSSTGNQPQHF
TRBJ2-7 many TRBV28 NA TGTGCCAGCAATCCAGGGATTCCCCTCGAGCAGTACTTC CASNPGIPLEQYF
TRBJ1-1 many TRBV2 NA TGTGCCAGCAGTGAAACATGGGGACTGAAGAACACTGAAGCTTTCTTT CASSETWGLKNTEAFF
TRBJ2-7 many TRBV11-2 NA TGTGCCAGCAGCTTAGAAAGTAAACAGTCGCCCGAGCAGTACTTC CASSLESKQSPEQYF
TRBJ1-5 NA TRBV19 NA TGTGCCAGTAGGCAATTTTCGGCGGATCAGCCCCAGCATTTT CASRQFSADQPQHF
TRBJ1-5 few TRBV11-2 TRBD1 TGTGCCAGCAGCCCCGACAGGGTTCAGCCCCAGCATTTT CASSPDRVQPQHF
TRBJ2-4 many TRBV14 TRBD1 TGTGCCAGCAGTAGGACAGGGAAAAACATTCAGTACTTC CASSRTGKNIQYF
TRBJ2-3 many TRBV5-5 NA TGTGCCAGCAGCTTGGCGCTACGGGCTTTAGATACGCAGTATTTT CASSLALRALDTQYF
TRBJ2-7 many TRBV7-9 NA TGTGCCAGCAGCTCCTCTGGCCCCTACGAGCAGTACTTC CASSSSGPYEQYF
TRBJ1-2 NA TRBV9 NA TGTGCCAGCAGCGTAGAGGCAGAAAACCTGTGGGAAGGCTACACCTTC CASSVEAENLWEGYTF
TRBJ2-7 many TRBV7-9 NA TGTGCCAGCAGCTTCGGACACGGCAACGAGCAGTACTTC CASSFGHGNEQYF
TRBJ1-6 many TRBV11-2 NA TGTGCCAGCACCCCACGCTGGGAGTATAATTCACCCCTCCACTTT CASTPRWEYNSPLHF
TRBJ2-7 NA TRBV27 NA TGTGCCAGCAGATTAAGGGGACTCCGGGAGATCAACGAGCAGTACTTC CASRLRGLREINEQYF
TRBJ2-5 many TRBV28 TRBD1 TGTGCCAGCAACCCGGACAGGGAAGAGACCCAGTACTTC CASNPDREETQYF
TRBJ2-1 many TRBV28 TRBD2 TGTGCCAGCAGAACGGGAGGGCCCGTCAATGAGCAGTTCTTC CASRTGGPVNEQFF
TRBJ2-5 once TRBV10-1 TRBD2 TGCGCCAACTCGACTAGCGGGGGGGGCGGAGAGACCCAGTACTTC CANSTSGGGGETQYF
TRBJ2-3 many TRBV6-1 TRBD2 TGTGCCAGCACCCTAGCGGGGGGCCCTAGCACAGATACGCAGTATTTT CASTLAGGPSTDTQYF
TRBJ1-1 many TRBV13 NA TGTGCCAGCAGCTTAGACTATGAAGCTTTCTTT CASSLDYEAFF
TRBJ2-1 many TRBV2 NA TGTGCCAGCGGGTTACAGAGCTCCTACAATGAGCAGTTCTTC CASGLQSSYNEQFF
TRBJ1-6 many TRBV7-9 NA TGTGCCAGCACACAGGGCCCCAGGTCACCCCTCCACTTT CASTQGPRSPLHF
TRBJ1-1 few TRBV7-9 NA TGTGCCAGCAGCTTAGGGGGGTGGCAGGGGACTGAAGCTTTCTTT CASSLGGWQGTEAFF
TRBJ1-5 many TRBV19 NA TGTGCCAGTAGTATGGGGAGGGAGGCTCAGCCCCAGCATTTT CASSMGREAQPQHF